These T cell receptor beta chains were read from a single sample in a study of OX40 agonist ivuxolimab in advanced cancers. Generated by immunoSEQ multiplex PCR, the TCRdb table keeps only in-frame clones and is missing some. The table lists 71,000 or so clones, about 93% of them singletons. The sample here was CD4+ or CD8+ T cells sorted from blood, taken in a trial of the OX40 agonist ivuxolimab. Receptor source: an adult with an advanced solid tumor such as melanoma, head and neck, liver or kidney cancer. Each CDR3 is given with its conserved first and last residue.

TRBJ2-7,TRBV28,CASSPSRGSGRGEQYF
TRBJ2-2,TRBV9,CASSVAVQAGELFF
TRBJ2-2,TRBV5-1,CASGAVTGELFF
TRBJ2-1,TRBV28,CASSSPDSGRGDEQFF
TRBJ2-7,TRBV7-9,CASSLPTEGRGSYEQYF
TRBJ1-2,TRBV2,CASSDTGSYGYTF
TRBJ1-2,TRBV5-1,CASSAATGVSYGYTF
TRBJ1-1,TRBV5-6,CASSLGQGFAFF
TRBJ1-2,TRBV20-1,CSASPVYGYTF
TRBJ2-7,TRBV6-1,CASSGGTSYEQYF
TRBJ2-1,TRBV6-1,CASSDRGGYEQFF
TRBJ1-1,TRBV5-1,CASSLRQGDTEAFF
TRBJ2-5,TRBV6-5,CASSYEGLETQYF
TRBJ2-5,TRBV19,CASSMTEKETQYF
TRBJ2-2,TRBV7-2,CASSPGHTGELFF
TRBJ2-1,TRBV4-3,CASSPSFAGARNEQFF
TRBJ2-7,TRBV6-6,CASSYSGQAAYEQYF
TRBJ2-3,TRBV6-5,CASSYSGGHTDTQYF
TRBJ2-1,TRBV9,CASSPQGTSGYNEQFF
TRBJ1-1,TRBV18,CASSPPGNTEAFF
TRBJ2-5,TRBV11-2,CASSGRVQYF
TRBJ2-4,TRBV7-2,CASSFSRDAKNIQYF
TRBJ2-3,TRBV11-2,CASSLWETDTQYF
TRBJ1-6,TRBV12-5,CASGLGTSPLHF
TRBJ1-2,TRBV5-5,CASSLTTGTFLTNYGYTF
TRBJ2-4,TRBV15,CATSTILAGQAKNIQYF
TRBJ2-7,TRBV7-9,CASSLEGSAYEQYF
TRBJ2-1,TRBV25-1,CASSLNRVTEQFF
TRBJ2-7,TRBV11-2,CASSLWGLNSSYEQYF
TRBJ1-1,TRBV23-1,CASSQSGTEAFF
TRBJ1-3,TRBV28,CASSFWESSGNTIYF
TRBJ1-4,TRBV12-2,CASRLGRGRREKLFF
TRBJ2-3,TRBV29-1,CSVEGGERTSTDTQYF
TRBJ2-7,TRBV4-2,CASSQDRTYEQYF
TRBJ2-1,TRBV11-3,CASSPVNEQFF
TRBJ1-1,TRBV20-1,CSASFSTEAFF
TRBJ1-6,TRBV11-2,CASSHTNRGSGYNSPLHF
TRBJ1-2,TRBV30,CAWARDSKPWGYTF
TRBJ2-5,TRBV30,CAWSFAGWETQYF
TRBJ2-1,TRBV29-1,CSAQGGGTYNEQFF
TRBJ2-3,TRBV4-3,CASSQEFGGGTDTQYF
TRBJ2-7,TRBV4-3,CASSQDQASAYEQYF
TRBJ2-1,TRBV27,CASSHTTGNEQFF
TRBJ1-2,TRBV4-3,CASSQGQGPNRGYTF
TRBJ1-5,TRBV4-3,CASSHLPGQGHQPQHF
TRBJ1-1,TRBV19,CASSQSFLSGQTNTEAFF
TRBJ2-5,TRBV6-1,CASSEWASRGETQYF